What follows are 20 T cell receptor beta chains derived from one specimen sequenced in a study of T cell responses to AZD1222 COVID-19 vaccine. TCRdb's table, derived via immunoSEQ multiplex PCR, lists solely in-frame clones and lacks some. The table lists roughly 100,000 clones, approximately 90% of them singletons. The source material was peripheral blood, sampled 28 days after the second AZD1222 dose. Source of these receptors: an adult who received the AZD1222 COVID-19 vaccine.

CDR3 DNA: TGTGCCAGCAGCCCGACTAGCGGGACGTTTGTGGGGGCCAACGTCCTGACTTTC. It is translated as CASSPTSGTFVGANVLTF. The chain recombines TRBV7-8 with TRBJ2-6, with TRBD2 matching 11 bases. Germline CDR1 reads SGHVS; CDR2 reads FQNEAQ. The CDR3 covers 18 residues. V shed 5 bases and J 4 bases; nucleotides not matched to a gene: 10. Complete variable domain (other parts from reference TRBV7-8 and TRBJ2-6): GAGVSQSPRYKVAKRGQDVALRCDPISGHVSLFWYQQALGQGPEFLTYFQNEAQLDKSGLPSDRFFAERPEGSVSTLKIQRTQQEDSAVYLCASSPTSGTFVGANVLTFGAGSRLTVL.

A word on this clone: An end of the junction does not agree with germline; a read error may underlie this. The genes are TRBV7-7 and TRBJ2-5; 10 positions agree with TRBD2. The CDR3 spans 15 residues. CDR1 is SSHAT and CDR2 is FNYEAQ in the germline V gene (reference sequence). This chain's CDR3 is CASSLASSGRETQYF. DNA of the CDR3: TGTGCTAGCAGCTTAGCGTCTAGCGGGAGAGAGACCCAGTACTTC.

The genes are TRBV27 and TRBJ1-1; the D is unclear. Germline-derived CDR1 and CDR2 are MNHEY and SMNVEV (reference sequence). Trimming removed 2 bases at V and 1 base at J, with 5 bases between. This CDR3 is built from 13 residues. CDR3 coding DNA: TGTGCCAGCAGTTTACTGTGGAACACTGAAGCTTTCTTT. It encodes CASSLLWNTEAFF.

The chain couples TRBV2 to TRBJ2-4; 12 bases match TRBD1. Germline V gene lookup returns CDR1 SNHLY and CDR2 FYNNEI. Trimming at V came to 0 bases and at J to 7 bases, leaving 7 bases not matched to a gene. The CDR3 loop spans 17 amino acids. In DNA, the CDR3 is TGTGCCAGCAGTGAAGCGCTTGGGACAGGGGGCTCCAACATTCAGTACTTC. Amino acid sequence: CASSEALGTGGSNIQYF.

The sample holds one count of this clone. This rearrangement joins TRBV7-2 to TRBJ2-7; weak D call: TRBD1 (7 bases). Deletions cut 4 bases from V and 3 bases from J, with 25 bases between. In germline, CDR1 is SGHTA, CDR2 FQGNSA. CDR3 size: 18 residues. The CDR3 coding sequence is TGTGCCAGCAGCTCTCCAAGTGGTTGGGGGGACAGAGACTACGAGCAGTACTTC. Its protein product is CASSSPSGWGDRDYEQYF.

The CDR3 sequence: CASSFSRGPVSNQPQHF. Written as DNA, the CDR3 is TGTGCCAGCAGTTTTTCCCGGGGGCCAGTAAGCAATCAGCCCCAGCATTTT. The rearrangement joins TRBV28 to TRBJ1-5; TRBD1 might be the D (6 bases). Trimming removed 3 bases from V and 1 base from J, with 16 bases in between. The CDR3 length is 17 residues. CDR1 and CDR2 (germline): MDHEN, SYDVKM.

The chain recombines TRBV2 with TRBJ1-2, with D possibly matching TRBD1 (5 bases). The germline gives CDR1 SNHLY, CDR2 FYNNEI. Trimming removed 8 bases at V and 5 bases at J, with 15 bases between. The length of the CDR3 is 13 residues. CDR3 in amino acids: CASSSGTEYGYTF. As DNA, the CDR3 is TGTGCCAGCTCTTCCGGGACGGAATATGGCTACACCTTC.

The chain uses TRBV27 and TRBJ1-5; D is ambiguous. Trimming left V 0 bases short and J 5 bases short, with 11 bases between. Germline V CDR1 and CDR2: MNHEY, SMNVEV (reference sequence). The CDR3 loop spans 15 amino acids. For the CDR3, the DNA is TGTGCCAGCAGTTTATCGGGGTTTGGCGATCAGCCCCAGCATTTT. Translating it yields CASSLSGFGDQPQHF.

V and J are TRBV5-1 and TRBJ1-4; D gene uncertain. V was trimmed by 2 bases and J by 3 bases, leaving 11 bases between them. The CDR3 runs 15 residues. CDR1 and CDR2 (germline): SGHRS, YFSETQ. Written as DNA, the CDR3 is TGCGCCAGCAGCTTTCAAGACGGGTCTAATGAAAAACTGTTTTTT. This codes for CASSFQDGSNEKLFF.

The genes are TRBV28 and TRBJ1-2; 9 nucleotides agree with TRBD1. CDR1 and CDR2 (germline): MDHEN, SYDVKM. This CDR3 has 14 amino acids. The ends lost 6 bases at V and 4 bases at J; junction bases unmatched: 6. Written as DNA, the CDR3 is TGTGCCAGCAGAGCTGGGACAGGGCCCTATGGCTACACCTTC. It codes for CASRAGTGPYGYTF.

CDR3 region: CASSQDPARDYGYTF. The CDR3 region has the DNA TGCGCCAGCAGCCAAGATCCAGCCAGGGATTATGGCTACACCTTC. The rearrangement uses TRBV4-1 and TRBJ1-2; a weak D match, TRBD1 (5 bases). CDR3 length: 15 residues. Trimming stripped 0 bases from V and 5 bases from J, with 13 bases between. Germline loops: CDR1 MGHRA, CDR2 YSYEKL.

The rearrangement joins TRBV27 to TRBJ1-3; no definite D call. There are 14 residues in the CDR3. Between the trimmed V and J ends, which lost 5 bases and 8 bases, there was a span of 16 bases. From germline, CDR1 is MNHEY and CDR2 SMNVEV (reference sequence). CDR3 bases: TGTGCCAGCAGTCCACGAAATCCCACATACACCATATATTTT. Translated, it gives CASSPRNPTYTIYF.

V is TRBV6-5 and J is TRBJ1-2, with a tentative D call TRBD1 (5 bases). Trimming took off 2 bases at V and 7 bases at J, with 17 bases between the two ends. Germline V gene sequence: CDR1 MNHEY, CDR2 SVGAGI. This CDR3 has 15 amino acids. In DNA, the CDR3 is TGTGCCAGCAGTTACAGGTCTGCGGGGCTAGGTGGCTACACCTTC. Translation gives CASSYRSAGLGGYTF.

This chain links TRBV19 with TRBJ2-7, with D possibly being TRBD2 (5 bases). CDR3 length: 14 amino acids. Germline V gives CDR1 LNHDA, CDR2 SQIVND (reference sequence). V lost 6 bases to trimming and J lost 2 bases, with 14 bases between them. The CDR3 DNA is TGTGCCAGTAGCTCCCACACCGGGGCCTACGAGCAGTACTTC. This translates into CASSSHTGAYEQYF.

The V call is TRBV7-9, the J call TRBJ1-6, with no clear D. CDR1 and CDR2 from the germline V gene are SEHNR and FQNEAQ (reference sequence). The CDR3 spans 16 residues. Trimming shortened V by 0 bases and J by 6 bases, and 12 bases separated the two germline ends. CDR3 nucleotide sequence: TGTGCCAGCAGCTTAGCAGGCGGGGAAGGTAATTCACCCCTCCACTTT. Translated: CASSLAGGEGNSPLHF.

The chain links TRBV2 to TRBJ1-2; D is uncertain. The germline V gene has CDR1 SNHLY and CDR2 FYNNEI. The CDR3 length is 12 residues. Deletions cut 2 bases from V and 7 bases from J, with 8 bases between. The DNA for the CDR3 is TGTGCCAGCAGTGAACGGGTCCGTGGCTACACCTTC. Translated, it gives CASSERVRGYTF.

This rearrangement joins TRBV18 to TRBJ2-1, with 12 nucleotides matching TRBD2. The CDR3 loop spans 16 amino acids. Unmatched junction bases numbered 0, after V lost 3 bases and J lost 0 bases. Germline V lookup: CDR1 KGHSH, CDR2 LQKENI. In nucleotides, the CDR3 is TGTGCCAGCTCACCGACTAGCGGGGGCTCCTACAATGAGCAGTTCTTC. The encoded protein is CASSPTSGGSYNEQFF. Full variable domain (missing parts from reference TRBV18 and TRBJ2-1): NAGVMQNPRHLVRRRGQEARLRCSPMKGHSHVYWYRQLPEEGLKFMVYLQKENIIDESGMPKERFSAEFPKEGPSILRIQQVVRGDSAAYFCASSPTSGGSYNEQFFGPGTRLTVL.

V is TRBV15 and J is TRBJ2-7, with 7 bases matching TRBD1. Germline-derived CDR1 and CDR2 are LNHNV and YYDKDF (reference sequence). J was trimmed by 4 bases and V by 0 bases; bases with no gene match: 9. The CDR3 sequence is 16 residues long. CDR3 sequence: CATSRDLRGLGYEQYF. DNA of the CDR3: TGTGCCACCAGCAGAGATCTGAGGGGGCTAGGATACGAGCAGTACTTC.

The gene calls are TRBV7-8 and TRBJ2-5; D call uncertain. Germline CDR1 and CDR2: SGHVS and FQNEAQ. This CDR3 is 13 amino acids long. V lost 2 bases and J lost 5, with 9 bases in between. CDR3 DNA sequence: TGTGCCAGCAGCTTACGTGGCCGGGAGACCCAGTACTTC. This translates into CASSLRGRETQYF.

CDR3 protein: CASSLVASAYNEQFF. The CDR3 DNA follows: TGTGCCAGCAGCTTGGTAGCTAGCGCTTACAATGAGCAGTTCTTC. The chain uses TRBV7-6 and TRBJ2-1, with D perhaps TRBD2 (6 bases). The germline V gene has CDR1 SGHVS and CDR2 FNYEAQ. The germline V and J ends were trimmed by 3 bases and 4 bases, with 13 bases remaining between them. CDR3 length: 15 amino acids.